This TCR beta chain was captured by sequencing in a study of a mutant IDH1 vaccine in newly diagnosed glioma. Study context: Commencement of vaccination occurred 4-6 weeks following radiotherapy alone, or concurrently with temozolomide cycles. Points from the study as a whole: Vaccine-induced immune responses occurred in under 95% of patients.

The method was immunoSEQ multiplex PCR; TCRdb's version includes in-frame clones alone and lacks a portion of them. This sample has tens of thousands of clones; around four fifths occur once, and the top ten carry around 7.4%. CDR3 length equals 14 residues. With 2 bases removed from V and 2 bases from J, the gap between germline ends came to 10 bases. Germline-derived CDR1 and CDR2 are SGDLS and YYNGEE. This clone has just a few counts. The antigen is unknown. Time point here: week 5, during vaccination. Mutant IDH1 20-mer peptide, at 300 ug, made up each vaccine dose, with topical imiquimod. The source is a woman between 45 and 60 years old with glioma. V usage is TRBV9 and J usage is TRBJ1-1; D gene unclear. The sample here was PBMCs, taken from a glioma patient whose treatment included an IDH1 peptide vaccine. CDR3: CASSVPNGNTEAFF. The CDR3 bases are TGTGCCAGCAGCGTCCCTAATGGTAACACTGAAGCTTTCTTT. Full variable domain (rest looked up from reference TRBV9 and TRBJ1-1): DSGVTQTPKHLITATGQRVTLRCSPRSGDLSVYWYQQSLDQGLQFLIQYYNGEERAKGNILERFSAQQFPDLHSELNLSSLELGDSALYFCASSVPNGNTEAFFGQGTRLTVV.